This entry lists 31 T cell receptor beta chains sequenced from one sample in a study of blood T cells in healthy people across ages. With a J-beta primer mix and a sample-barcoded 5' primer, a second PCR ran roughly 7 to 11 cycles. TCRdb analysed the 5' RACE reads with MiXCR anew, one entry per CDR3 protein. The sample contains about 700,000 distinct CDR3 sequences, 32% of which appear only once. Sequenced input: blood. The origin of the receptors is an elderly woman in good health.

The sample holds many counts of this clonotype. The chain has TRBV20-1 and TRBJ1-5; D is unresolved. Germline assignment: CDR1 DFQATT and CDR2 SNEGSKA (reference sequence). The CDR3 has 13 amino acids. Trimming removed 3 bases from V and 6 bases from J, with 12 bases in between. The CDR3 reads CSARAGFGQPQHF. As DNA, the CDR3 is TGCAGTGCTAGGGCGGGGTTCGGTCAGCCCCAGCATTTT.

This clonotype has more than one count but fewer than ten. The chain carries TRBV27 and TRBJ2-1, with TRBD2 as a possible D gene (6 bases). V gave up 7 bases and J gave up 2 bases, with 21 bases separating them. Per germline, CDR1 MNHEY and CDR2 SMNVEV (reference sequence). There are 17 residues in the CDR3. The CDR3 sequence: CASTIRGRLGTYNEQFF. Here the CDR3 DNA reads TGTGCCAGCACCATCCGGGGGAGACTAGGTACCTACAATGAGCAGTTCTTC.

This clonotype was detected many times. The chain joins TRBV9 to TRBJ2-7, with TRBD1 matching over 8 bases. V lost 3 bases, J lost 0 bases, and 5 bases stayed unmatched. The V gene's germline CDR1 is SGDLS and CDR2 YYNGEE. CDR3 size: 15 residues. The CDR3 DNA reads as TGTGCCAGCAGCGCCGGGACAGGAGACTCCTACGAGCAGTACTTC. This gives the protein CASSAGTGDSYEQYF.

This chain uses TRBV5-1 with TRBJ1-2; 9 nucleotides agree with TRBD1. Looked up from germline, CDR1 is SGHRS and CDR2 is YFSETQ. CDR3 length: 15 residues. Unmatched junction bases numbered 6, after V lost 2 bases and J lost 4 bases. CDR3: CASSLSGTGLYGYTF. CDR3 in DNA: TGCGCCAGCAGCTTAAGTGGGACAGGGCTCTATGGCTACACCTTC.

This clonotype was recorded at least ten times. This chain joins TRBV20-1 and TRBJ2-1, with 7 nucleotides matching TRBD1. In germline, CDR1 is DFQATT, CDR2 SNEGSKA (reference sequence). The CDR3 totals 16 residues. Trimming at V came to 1 base and at J to 0 bases, leaving 6 bases not matched to a gene. The CDR3 is CSARVQGIASYNEQFF. The CDR3 nucleotides are TGCAGTGCTAGAGTACAGGGGATCGCCTCCTACAATGAGCAGTTCTTC.

Ten or more counts support this clonotype. This sequence joins TRBV29-1 and TRBJ2-6; D unclear. V gave up 4 bases and J gave up 1 base, with 5 bases separating them. The CDR3 spans 13 residues. Germline-derived CDR1 and CDR2 are SQVTM and ANQGSEA. The CDR3 bases are TGCAGCGTTGGACAATCTGGGGCCAACGTCCTGACTTTC. As protein: CSVGQSGANVLTF.

The chain carries TRBV18 and TRBJ1-1; D unresolved. Trimming cost V 3 bases and J 4 bases, with 12 bases left between them. The CDR3 is 14 amino acids. The germline gives CDR1 KGHSH, CDR2 LQKENI. This CDR3 is CASSPRTVSTEAFF. The CDR3 region has the DNA TGTGCCAGCTCACCGCGGACGGTTAGCACTGAAGCTTTCTTT.

This clonotype was seen a handful of times. This chain links TRBV7-3 with TRBJ2-2; TRBD2 aligns across 12 bases. J lost 0 bases, V lost 1 base, and 9 bases had no gene match. Germline V gene data show CDR1 as SGHTA and CDR2 as FQGTGA. The CDR3 has 20 residues. The CDR3 region is CASSLRRTSGGITNTGELFF. The CDR3 bases are TGTGCCAGCAGCTTAAGGAGAACTAGCGGGGGGATAACGAACACCGGGGAGCTGTTTTTT.

The J gene is TRBJ1-6, the V gene TRBV20-1, with D possibly being TRBD1 (5 bases). This CDR3 contains 14 residues. Germline values: CDR1 DFQATT, CDR2 SNEGSKA (reference sequence). V gave up 5 bases and J gave up 6 bases, with 14 bases separating them. This CDR3 is CSAPGQRRNSPLHF. The CDR3 DNA sequence: TGCAGTGCTCCAGGGCAGAGGCGTAATTCACCCCTCCACTTT.

The chain combines TRBV2 with TRBJ1-5; D gene ambiguous. This CDR3 is built from 14 residues. Trimming took off 4 bases at V and 0 bases at J, with 7 bases between the two ends. Germline values: CDR1 SNHLY, CDR2 FYNNEI. The chain's CDR3 is CASSAESSNQPQHF. DNA for the CDR3: TGTGCCAGCAGTGCTGAGAGTAGCAATCAGCCCCAGCATTTT.

This clonotype was seen at least ten times. The chain uses TRBV7-2 and TRBJ2-2; 7 bases match TRBD1. With 6 bases clipped from V and 4 bases from J, the junction kept 8 bases outside the gene matches. The CDR3 spans 15 residues. The germline CDR1 and CDR2 sequences are SGHTA and FQGNSA. CDR3 residues: CASSRRQGSTGELFF. In nucleotides, the CDR3 is TGTGCCAGCAGTCGAAGACAGGGTAGCACCGGGGAGCTGTTTTTT. Together with reference TRBV7-2 and TRBJ2-2, the CDR3 gives the full variable domain: GAGVSQSPSNKVTEKGKDVELRCDPISGHTALYWYRQSLGQGLEFLIYFQGNSAPDKSGLPSDRFSAERTGGSVSTLTIQRTQQEDSAVYLCASSRRQGSTGELFFGEGSRLTVL.

This clonotype has at least ten counts. V and J are TRBV11-2 and TRBJ2-1, with 9 bases that match TRBD2. Losses at the gene ends were 5 bases for V and 5 bases for J; bases not matched to a gene: 7. Germline CDR1 and CDR2: SGHAT and FQNNGV. This CDR3 is built from 15 residues. For the CDR3, the DNA is TGTGCCAGCAGCCGCAGCGGGGGGCACAACAATGAGCAGTTCTTC. Encoded protein: CASSRSGGHNNEQFF.

V and J are TRBV6-4 and TRBJ2-7, with no clear D. Germline V gene data show CDR1 as MRHNA and CDR2 as SNTAGT. The V gene lost 3 bases and the J gene lost 3 bases, with 9 bases spanning the gap. The CDR3 length is 13 residues. CDR3 in amino acids: CASSDGHLYEQYF. CDR3 bases: TGTGCCAGCAGTGATGGGCATCTCTACGAGCAGTACTTC.

V usage is TRBV7-2 and J usage is TRBJ2-7; maybe TRBD1 (5 bases). The CDR3 spans 14 residues. Germline CDR1 and CDR2: SGHTA and FQGNSA. Trimming removed 4 bases at V and 7 bases at J, with 17 bases between. The CDR3 DNA follows: TGTGCCAGCAGCTGGGGCACAAGAGGTGGGGAGCAGTACTTC. Translation gives CASSWGTRGGEQYF.

In this sample, this clonotype turned up many times. The J gene is TRBJ2-1, the V gene TRBV3-1; D may be TRBD2 (5 bases). Trimming cost V 2 bases and J 8 bases, with 16 bases left between them. Germline V lookup: CDR1 LGHDT, CDR2 YNNKEL (reference sequence). The CDR3 is 15 residues long. For the CDR3, the DNA is TGTGCCAGCAGCCAACGCGGGTCCTCTCTCTATGAGCAGTTCTTC. Residues: CASSQRGSSLYEQFF.

This clonotype occurred many times. V usage is TRBV18 and J usage is TRBJ2-7; D gene ambiguous. CDR3 length equals 14 residues. CDR1 is KGHSH, CDR2 LQKENI, per germline. Trimming removed 3 bases at V and 4 bases at J, with 13 bases between. The CDR3 reads CASSPSLQGYEQYF. CDR3 bases: TGTGCCAGCTCACCCTCCCTCCAAGGTTACGAGCAGTACTTC.

This clonotype came up once. A much larger clone sits a single nucleotide away, making a read error possible. J is TRBJ2-1 and V is TRBV7-2, with no clear D. From germline, CDR1 is SGHTA and CDR2 FQGNSA. This CDR3 has 13 residues. The V end was cut by 4 bases, the J end by 6 bases, with 10 bases between. The CDR3 coding sequence is TGTGCCAGCAGCTCGGACCGTTCCAATGAGCAGTTCTTC. Its translation: CASSSDRSNEQFF.

Points on this clonotype: This may arise from a read error, as a much more abundant clone is one base away. V and J are TRBV27 and TRBJ1-5; TRBD1 might be the D (6 bases). Germline assignment: CDR1 MNHEY and CDR2 SMNVEV (reference sequence). The CDR3 spans 16 residues. Deletions cut 5 bases from V and 6 bases from J, with 20 bases between. The CDR3, as DNA: TGTGCCAGCAGTCCTGGGGGCGGAGGTCGGCGTCAGCCCCAGCATTTT. Its translation is CASSPGGGGRRQPQHF.

This clonotype was recorded at least ten times. The chain couples TRBV29-1 to TRBJ1-2; D possibly corresponds to TRBD1 (5 bases). The CDR3 sequence is 11 residues long. Germline CDR1 reads SQVTM; CDR2 reads ANQGSEA. V dropped 5 bases and J dropped 8 bases, with 12 bases sitting between them. In nucleotides, the CDR3 is TGCAGCGTTCTGAGGGACCGGGGCTACACCTTC. Encoded protein: CSVLRDRGYTF.

This clonotype appeared many times. The genes are TRBV6-2 or TRBV6-3 and TRBJ2-7; TRBD1 agrees at 8 bases. The germline V gene encodes CDR1 MNHEY and CDR2 SVGEGT. The CDR3 totals 15 residues. V was pared by 11 bases and J by 2 bases, with 14 bases of the junction left unmatched. CDR3 protein: CACGPGDRMPYEQYF. Here the CDR3 DNA reads TGTGCCTGCGGACCCGGGGACAGGATGCCCTACGAGCAGTACTTC.

The chain links TRBV29-1 to TRBJ2-5, with D maybe TRBD1 (7 bases). V was shortened by 4 bases and J by 11 bases, with 23 bases between the two germline ends. The germline V gene has CDR1 SQVTM and CDR2 ANQGSEA. CDR3 length: 14 amino acids. The CDR3 DNA reads TGCAGCGTTGTCGGTCAGGGGGGATACAATGAGCAGTACTTC. This sequence encodes CSVVGQGGYNEQYF. Complete variable domain (other parts from reference TRBV29-1 and TRBJ2-5): SAVISQKPSRDICQRGTSLTIQCQVDSQVTMMFWYRQQPGQSLTLIATANQGSEATYESGFVIDKFPISRPNLTFSTLTVSNMSPEDSSIYLCSVVGQGGYNEQYFGPGTRLLVL.

This clonotype came up many times. The rearrangement uses TRBV28 and TRBJ2-7; D unresolved. The CDR3 contains 12 residues. The germline V gene has CDR1 MDHEN and CDR2 SYDVKM. Trimming stripped 3 bases from V and 5 bases from J, with 8 bases between. Here the CDR3 reads CASSLGPHEQYF. CDR3 in DNA: TGTGCCAGCAGTTTGGGTCCCCACGAGCAGTACTTC.

This clonotype was counted a few times. The CDR3 coding sequence is TGTGCCAGCAGCCAAGGGGACTTTAAAGAAGAGACCCAGTACTTC. It encodes CASSQGDFKEETQYF. The V call is TRBV4-2, the J call TRBJ2-5, with D possibly TRBD2 on 6 matching bases. The ends were cut back, 1 base at V and 3 bases at J, with 12 bases in the middle. The CDR3 runs to 15 residues. Germline-derived CDR1 and CDR2 are LGHNA and YNFKEQ.

This clonotype was observed at least ten times. J is TRBJ2-3 and V is TRBV4-3; 12 bases agree with TRBD2. This CDR3 spans 16 amino acids. After removal of 4 bases from V and 6 bases from J, the junction contained 8 bases not matched to a gene. Germline V gives CDR1 LGHNA, CDR2 YSLEER. CDR3 protein: CASSPGLAGNLDTQYF. In nucleotides, the CDR3 is TGCGCCAGCAGCCCAGGACTAGCGGGGAATTTGGATACGCAGTATTTT.

This clonotype was recorded at least ten times. The chain carries TRBV21-1 and TRBJ1-2. TRBV21-1 is classified as a pseudogene. The CDR3 loop spans 13 amino acids. The CDR3 reads CASSKTREEGYTF. DNA for the CDR3: TGTGCCAGCAGCAAAACAAGGGAGGAGGGCTACACCTTC.

This clonotype appeared once. This chain joins TRBV20-1 and TRBJ2-5; TRBD1 matches at 8 bases. The J call may be wrong; the DNA end is better matched by TRBJ2-7. Germline CDR1 DFQATT, CDR2 SNEGSKA (reference sequence). The CDR3 has 15 residues. The CDR3 DNA sequence: TGCAGTGCTAGAGAGGGTACAGGGGGAGCCTACGAGCAGTACTTC. As protein: CSAREGTGGAYEQYF.

This clonotype has a count of ten or more. This CDR3 reads CASSYHPSTDTQYF. CDR3 DNA: TGTGCCAGCAGTTATCACCCTAGCACAGATACGCAGTATTTT. This chain uses TRBV28 with TRBJ2-3; D remains unclear. This CDR3 comprises 14 residues. V was cut by 4 bases and J by 0 bases, with 8 bases left in between. The germline V gene encodes CDR1 MDHEN and CDR2 SYDVKM.

This clonotype was found many times. This chain joins TRBV7-2 and TRBJ2-1; TRBD2 matches 11 bases. After removal of 4 bases from V and 10 bases from J, the junction contained 6 bases not matched to a gene. The CDR3 runs to 14 residues. Germline V gene data show CDR1 as SGHTA and CDR2 as FQGNSA. CDR3 in amino acids: CASSSVASGGEQFF. DNA of the CDR3: TGTGCCAGCAGCTCTGTTGCTAGCGGGGGGGAGCAGTTCTTC.

The chain carries TRBV27 and TRBJ2-2; 9 bases align to TRBD1. CDR1 is MNHEY and CDR2 is SMNVEV in the germline V gene (reference sequence). The CDR3 is 16 residues long. Trimming at V came to 4 bases and at J to 5 bases, leaving 8 bases not matched to a gene. The CDR3 sequence: CASSSLTGTGTGELFF. The CDR3 DNA follows: TGTGCCAGCAGTTCTTTGACAGGGACAGGGACCGGGGAGCTGTTTTTT.

The V gene is TRBV28, the J gene TRBJ2-3; 11 bases map to TRBD2. The V gene's germline CDR1 is MDHEN and CDR2 SYDVKM. V lost 5 bases, J lost 5 bases, and 6 bases stayed unmatched. The CDR3 extends over 15 amino acids. CDR3 loop: CASSPSGGPGDTQYF. The CDR3 DNA sequence: TGTGCCAGCAGTCCTAGCGGGGGGCCCGGAGATACGCAGTATTTT.

J is TRBJ2-1 and V is TRBV6-2 or TRBV6-3; TRBD1 matches at 7 bases. This CDR3 comprises 14 residues. The germline V gene has CDR1 MNHEY and CDR2 SVGEGT. The J segment lost 5 bases and the V segment lost 2 bases, leaving 3 bases of the junction unmatched. CDR3 loop: CASSYGTVDNEQFF. DNA for the CDR3: TGTGCCAGCAGTTACGGGACAGTAGACAATGAGCAGTTCTTC.